This entry features one T cell receptor (beta chain) sequence. The antigen is not known. Each donor was healthy, and each was a bone marrow donor. The data originate from a study of cytomegalovirus exposure and HLA in healthy donors. The study's findings and limits: Presence/absence analyses supposed approximately even sequencing depth among donors. CMV serostatus was the sole immune exposure information available. Researchers reported in a later analysis that a missense DCLRE1C variant was tied to TCR beta V- and J-gene trimming.

The germline V gene encodes CDR1 SGDLS and CDR2 YYNGEE. This CDR3 has 13 residues. The trim removed 3 bases at V and 7 bases at J, leaving 6 bases unmatched. The PCR contained 60 Vbeta and 13 Jbeta primers. Only in-frame clones appear in the TCRdb table, and some are missing; sequencing was by immunoSEQ multiplex PCR. In all, the sample yields about 170,000 clones. This sequence joins TRBV9 and TRBJ1-1; 7 nucleotides agree with TRBD1. The receptor was isolated from a woman in her fifties or sixties in good health and CMV-seronegative. Sequenced material: PBMCs. The CDR3: CASSEFDRDEAFF. The CDR3 nucleotides are TGTGCCAGCAGCGAATTCGACAGGGATGAAGCTTTCTTT. The full variable domain, in which reference TRBV9 and TRBJ1-1 provide the parts outside the CDR3, is DSGVTQTPKHLITATGQRVTLRCSPRSGDLSVYWYQQSLDQGLQFLIQYYNGEERAKGNILERFSAQQFPDLHSELNLSSLELGDSALYFCASSEFDRDEAFFGQGTRLTVV.